These 31 T cell receptor beta chains were sequenced from one sample in a study of cytomegalovirus exposure and HLA in healthy donors. The PCR employed 60 Vbeta primers together with 13 Jbeta primers. The protocol was immunoSEQ multiplex PCR, while the TCRdb copy is restricted to in-frame clones and leaves out a portion. The table lists around 180,000 clones, over 75% of them singletons. Source material: PBMCs. The receptor set was obtained from a woman between 50 and 59 years old in good health and CMV-seronegative.

Only a few counts were recorded for this clone. This chain connects TRBV5-1 to TRBJ2-3; no definite D call. CDR1 is SGHRS, CDR2 YFSETQ, per germline. V lost 2 bases and J lost 0, with 7 bases in between. The CDR3 contains 14 residues. CDR3 coding DNA: TGCGCCAGCAGCTTACCTATGAGCACAGATACGCAGTATTTT. Its protein product is CASSLPMSTDTQYF. The full variable domain, rest sourced from reference TRBV5-1 and TRBJ2-3, is KAGVTQTPRYLIKTRGQQVTLSCSPISGHRSVSWYQQTPGQGLQFLFEYFSETQRNKGNFPGRFSGRQFSNSRSEMNVSTLELGDSALYLCASSLPMSTDTQYFGPGTRLTVL.

This clone showed up just a few times. V and J are TRBV6-1 and TRBJ2-1; 11 nucleotides agree with TRBD2. J lost 5 bases, V lost 6 bases, and 3 bases had no gene match. Germline CDR1 reads MNHNS; CDR2 reads SASEGT. This CDR3 is built from 14 residues. The CDR3 is CASRGTSGDNEQFF. For the CDR3, the DNA is TGTGCCAGCAGAGGGACTAGCGGCGACAATGAGCAGTTCTTC.

A remark on this clone: Relative to the germline gene, one junction end is altered; a read error may explain this. The chain employs TRBV29-1 and TRBJ2-2; possibly TRBD1 for D (6 bases). CDR3 length: 13 residues. CDR1 and CDR2 (germline): SQVTM, ANQGSEA. For the CDR3, the DNA is TGCAGCGCTGAAGGACAGCCCAGCGGGGAGCTGTTTTTT. Its translation is CSAEGQPSGELFF.

This clone was found a few times. This sequence joins TRBV6-1 and TRBJ1-5; D might be TRBD1 (6 bases). This CDR3 spans 16 amino acids. Trimming took off 3 bases at V and 2 bases at J, with 14 bases between the two ends. CDR1 is MNHNS, CDR2 SASEGT, per germline. The CDR3 DNA reads TGTGCCAGCAGTGAGAGACAGGTCCAGGGCAATCAGCCCCAGCATTTT. Encoded protein: CASSERQVQGNQPQHF.

CDR3: CASSLDRKKTQYF. For the CDR3, the DNA is TGTGCCAGCAGCTTAGATAGAAAAAAGACCCAGTACTTC. This sequence joins TRBV7-3 and TRBJ2-5; D gene ambiguous. With 2 bases removed from V and 6 bases from J, the gap between germline ends came to 10 bases. The CDR3 extends over 13 amino acids. Germline V lookup: CDR1 SGHTA, CDR2 FQGTGA.

The J gene is TRBJ1-1, the V gene TRBV11-2; D remains unclear. Germline values: CDR1 SGHAT, CDR2 FQNNGV. V lost 1 base, J lost 1 base, and 7 bases lay in between. The CDR3 spans 14 residues. The CDR3 loop reads CASSLAGSNTEAFF. For the CDR3, the DNA is TGTGCCAGCAGCTTAGCAGGCTCGAACACTGAAGCTTTCTTT.

This chain joins TRBV7-9 and TRBJ2-7; D gene unclear. V dropped 4 bases and J dropped 3 bases, with 7 bases sitting between them. This CDR3 is built from 12 residues. CDR1 and CDR2 from the germline V gene are SEHNR and FQNEAQ (reference sequence). This CDR3 reads CASSYSGYEQYF. The CDR3 DNA is TGTGCCAGCAGCTATTCCGGCTACGAGCAGTACTTC.

The rearrangement joins TRBV6-5 to TRBJ2-5, with 10 bases matching TRBD1. This CDR3 contains 14 residues. Germline CDR1 is MNHEY and CDR2 is SVGAGI. J gave up 6 bases and V 6 bases, and 7 bases lay outside the gene matches. The CDR3 coding sequence is TGTGCCAGCAGCACGACAGGGGGCGCACAGACCCAGTACTTC. Amino acids: CASSTTGGAQTQYF.

The chain joins TRBV15 to TRBJ2-5; the match to TRBD2 covers 13 bases. This CDR3 region has 16 residues. Germline values: CDR1 LNHNV, CDR2 YYDKDF (reference sequence). V lost 5 bases to trimming and J lost 5 bases; unmatched junction nucleotides: 8. The CDR3 coding sequence is TGTGCCACCAGCGGACTTCCGACTAGCGGGAGGGAGACCCAGTACTTC. It specifies CATSGLPTSGRETQYF.

This chain uses TRBV4-3 with TRBJ2-7, with 9 nucleotides matching TRBD1. V dropped 3 bases and J dropped 2; count of bases not matched to a gene: 2. The CDR3 is 14 amino acids. Germline V lookup: CDR1 LGHNA, CDR2 YSLEER. CDR3 protein: CASSHWTGAYEQYF. DNA of the CDR3: TGCGCCAGCAGCCACTGGACAGGGGCCTACGAGCAGTACTTC.

This clone has a handful of counts. The rearrangement joins TRBV30 to TRBJ2-2, with TRBD2 matching 12 bases. After removal of 4 bases from V and 13 bases from J, the junction contained 7 bases not matched to a gene. The CDR3 runs 13 residues. Germline values: CDR1 GTSNPN, CDR2 SVGIG (reference sequence). CDR3 nucleotides: TGTGCCTGGACCGCTAGCGGGGGGGGGAGGCTGTTTTTT. Its protein product is CAWTASGGGRLFF.

This chain joins TRBV25-1 and TRBJ2-2; 8 bases match TRBD2. The V gene end was trimmed by 4 bases and the J gene end by 5 bases; junction bases not matched to a gene: 0. CDR3 length: 13 residues. Germline assignment: CDR1 MGHDK and CDR2 SYGVNS. This chain's CDR3 is CASSAGGTGELFF. CDR3 coding DNA: TGTGCCAGCAGTGCGGGGGGGACCGGGGAGCTGTTTTTT.

V is TRBV9 and J is TRBJ1-4, with 10 positions matching TRBD1. The CDR3 consists of 14 residues. The ends lost 4 bases at V and 8 bases at J; junction bases unmatched: 5. In germline, CDR1 is SGDLS, CDR2 YYNGEE. The CDR3 nucleotides read TGTGCCAGCAGCCCAGGGACAGGGGTCGAAAAACTGTTTTTT. It codes for CASSPGTGVEKLFF.

This rearrangement joins TRBV7-2 to TRBJ2-7; 8 bases line up with TRBD1. J was trimmed by 3 bases and V by 4 bases; bases with no gene match: 2. The CDR3 is 13 residues long. Germline lookup yields CDR1 SGHTA and CDR2 FQGNSA. The CDR3 nucleotides are TGTGCCAGCAGCTCCACAGGGGGCTACGAGCAGTACTTC. Amino acid sequence: CASSSTGGYEQYF. The full variable domain, in which reference TRBV7-2 and TRBJ2-7 provide the parts outside the CDR3, is GAGVSQSPSNKVTEKGKDVELRCDPISGHTALYWYRQSLGQGLEFLIYFQGNSAPDKSGLPSDRFSAERTGGSVSTLTIQRTQQEDSAVYLCASSSTGGYEQYFGPGTRLTVT.

The chain combines TRBV6-5 with TRBJ1-1, with D possibly matching TRBD1 (6 bases). CDR3 length: 13 residues. In germline, CDR1 is MNHEY, CDR2 SVGAGI. The V gene lost 7 bases and the J gene lost 7 bases, with 16 bases spanning the gap. The CDR3 sequence: CASIRDTDHEAFF. The DNA for the CDR3 is TGTGCCAGCATTCGGGACACTGATCATGAAGCTTTCTTT.

J is TRBJ2-7 and V is TRBV28, with 11 bases identical to TRBD2. The CDR3 is 14 residues long. V dropped 4 bases and J dropped 2; count of bases not matched to a gene: 1. CDR1 is MDHEN, CDR2 SYDVKM, per germline. CDR3 sequence: CASSYSGRAYEQYF. The DNA for the CDR3 is TGTGCCAGCAGTTATAGCGGGAGGGCCTACGAGCAGTACTTC.

This clone was found once. The CDR3: CASSVNRGAGYTF. The CDR3 DNA reads TGTGCCAGCAGCGTAAACAGGGGTGCGGGCTACACCTTC. V gene TRBV5-4 combines with J gene TRBJ1-2, with 7 bases that match TRBD1. V was clipped by 4 bases and J by 8 bases; unmatched bases: 8. This CDR3 is built from 13 residues. Germline CDR1 and CDR2: SGHNT and YYREEE (reference sequence).

The V and J genes are TRBV7-9 and TRBJ2-1; possible D gene TRBD2, 7 bases. The CDR3 loop spans 16 amino acids. Trimming removed 6 bases at V and 0 bases at J, with 15 bases between. Per germline, CDR1 SEHNR and CDR2 FQNEAQ (reference sequence). This CDR3 is CASSSGGGRSYNEQFF. The CDR3 DNA sequence: TGTGCCAGCAGTTCGGGCGGGGGCCGCTCCTACAATGAGCAGTTCTTC.

The CDR3 DNA reads as TGTGCCAGTAGTATAAGAGGACAGCAAGAGACCCAGTACTTC. Translated, it gives CASSIRGQQETQYF. This chain joins TRBV19 and TRBJ2-5; weak D call: TRBD1 (6 bases). Germline V gene lookup returns CDR1 LNHDA and CDR2 SQIVND (reference sequence). V was trimmed by 2 bases and J by 2 bases, leaving 9 bases between them. There are 14 residues in the CDR3.

This chain links TRBV7-2 with TRBJ2-5, with D tentatively TRBD2 (6 bases). The germline V and J ends were trimmed by 2 bases and 2 bases, with 9 bases remaining between them. Germline CDR1 and CDR2: SGHTA and FQGNSA. This CDR3 has 14 residues. CDR3 coding DNA: TGTGCCAGCAGCTTAAATGGGGGGCAAGAGACCCAGTACTTC. Protein sequence: CASSLNGGQETQYF.

This chain uses TRBV6-5 with TRBJ2-1; 8 bases map to TRBD1. Per germline, CDR1 MNHEY and CDR2 SVGAGI. The CDR3 sequence is 14 residues long. The J segment lost 3 bases and the V segment lost 5 bases, leaving 3 bases of the junction unmatched. The CDR3 DNA follows: TGTGCCAGCAGTCAAGGACAGGGCTACAATGAGCAGTTCTTC. Its protein product is CASSQGQGYNEQFF.

The sample holds a few counts of this clone. The chain uses TRBV15 and TRBJ2-3, with a possible D match to TRBD2 (5 bases). V lost 6 bases to trimming and J lost 2 bases, with 9 bases between them. Germline CDR1 is LNHNV and CDR2 is YYDKDF (reference sequence). This CDR3 comprises 13 residues. This CDR3 reads CATRWTHTDTQYF. CDR3 bases: TGTGCCACCAGGTGGACTCACACAGATACGCAGTATTTT.

This chain uses TRBV5-6 with TRBJ1-6, with D maybe TRBD1 (6 bases). The CDR3 runs to 16 residues. CDR1 is SGHDT and CDR2 is YYEEEE in the germline V gene. The ends were cut back, 4 bases at V and 5 bases at J, with 16 bases in the middle. CDR3 in amino acids: CASSRREQGNNSPLHF. CDR3 in DNA: TGTGCCAGCAGCCGTAGAGAACAGGGCAATAATTCACCCCTCCACTTT.

The rearrangement links TRBV28 to TRBJ2-1, with 7 nucleotides matching TRBD1. V was clipped by 5 bases and J by 5 bases; unmatched bases: 9. Germline V lookup: CDR1 MDHEN, CDR2 SYDVKM. The CDR3 covers 15 residues. The DNA for the CDR3 is TGTGCCAGCAGTAGAACCGGGACAGCGGACAATGAGCAGTTCTTC. It encodes CASSRTGTADNEQFF.

The chain has TRBV15 and TRBJ1-4; 8 positions agree with TRBD1. The CDR3 extends over 17 amino acids. V gave up 1 base and J gave up 7 bases; unmatched junction bases: 11. CDR1 is LNHNV, CDR2 YYDKDF, per germline (reference sequence). CDR3 DNA: TGTGCCACCAGCAGAGCGCGGACAGGGCGGAGGGGTGAAAAACTGTTTTTT. Residues: CATSRARTGRRGEKLFF.

The chain is built from TRBV6-4 and TRBJ2-2; TRBD1 agrees at 10 bases. The germline V gene encodes CDR1 MRHNA and CDR2 SNTAGT. V lost 5 bases and J lost 1; bases outside the gene matches: 4. The CDR3 extends over 16 amino acids. The DNA for the CDR3 is TGTGCCAGCAGTTCACGGACAGGGGGGAACACCGGGGAGCTGTTTTTT. Protein sequence: CASSSRTGGNTGELFF.

This rearrangement joins TRBV28 to TRBJ2-7, with 10 nucleotides matching TRBD1. The germline CDR1 and CDR2 sequences are MDHEN and SYDVKM. J lost 4 bases, V lost 4 bases, and 1 base had no gene match. The CDR3 contains 13 residues. The CDR3 protein is CASSWDRGYEQYF. The CDR3 coding sequence is TGTGCCAGCAGTTGGGACAGGGGTTACGAGCAGTACTTC. The full variable domain, with the rest looked up from reference TRBV28 and TRBJ2-7, is DVKVTQSSRYLVKRTGEKVFLECVQDMDHENMFWYRQDPGLGLRLIYFSYDVKMKEKGDIPEGYSVSREKKERFSLILESASTNQTSMYLCASSWDRGYEQYFGPGTRLTVT.

The chain links TRBV6-1 to TRBJ1-2; weak D call: TRBD1 (6 bases). This CDR3 spans 11 amino acids. Per germline, CDR1 MNHNS and CDR2 SASEGT. V was clipped by 11 bases and J by 5 bases, with 12 bases between them. The CDR3 DNA is TGTGCCGGAACAGGGCTATATGGCTACACCTTC. It codes for CAGTGLYGYTF.

The chain carries TRBV28 and TRBJ1-1, with a possible D match to TRBD1 (6 bases). Germline V lookup: CDR1 MDHEN, CDR2 SYDVKM. The V and J ends lost 6 bases and 3 bases respectively, with 8 bases between them. The CDR3 has 12 residues. The CDR3 DNA reads TGTGCCAGCAGAGGGGGGGACACTGAAGCTTTCTTT. This sequence encodes CASRGGDTEAFF. Combining the CDR3 with reference TRBV28 and TRBJ1-1 gives the whole variable domain DVKVTQSSRYLVKRTGEKVFLECVQDMDHENMFWYRQDPGLGLRLIYFSYDVKMKEKGDIPEGYSVSREKKERFSLILESASTNQTSMYLCASRGGDTEAFFGQGTRLTVV.

The J gene is TRBJ1-1, the V gene TRBV6-5; possible D gene TRBD1, 6 bases. The CDR3 has 14 amino acids. V was shortened by 5 bases and J by 1 base, with 11 bases between the two germline ends. The germline gives CDR1 MNHEY, CDR2 SVGAGI. DNA for the CDR3: TGTGCCAGCAGTCGGGACAAATGGAACACTGAAGCTTTCTTT. This sequence encodes CASSRDKWNTEAFF.

The DNA for the CDR3 is TGTGCCAGCAGCTTGGAGGGGCGTGGGCTCGAGCAGTACTTC. As protein: CASSLEGRGLEQYF. The chain joins TRBV7-9 to TRBJ2-5; possible D gene TRBD2, 6 bases. The DNA matches TRBJ2-7 better at its end, which makes the J call doubtful. CDR3 length: 14 residues. CDR1 and CDR2 from the germline V gene are SEHNR and FQNEAQ (reference sequence).